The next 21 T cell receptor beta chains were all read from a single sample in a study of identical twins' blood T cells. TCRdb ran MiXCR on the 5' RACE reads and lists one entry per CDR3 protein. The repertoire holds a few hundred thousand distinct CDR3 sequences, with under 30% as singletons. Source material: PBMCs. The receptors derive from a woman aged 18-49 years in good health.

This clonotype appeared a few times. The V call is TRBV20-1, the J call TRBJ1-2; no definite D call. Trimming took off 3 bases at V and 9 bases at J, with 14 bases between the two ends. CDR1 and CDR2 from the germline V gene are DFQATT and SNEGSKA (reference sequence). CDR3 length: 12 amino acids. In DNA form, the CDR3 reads TGCAGTGCTAGCGGCAGGCCGTCAAGCTACACCTTC. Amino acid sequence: CSASGRPSSYTF.

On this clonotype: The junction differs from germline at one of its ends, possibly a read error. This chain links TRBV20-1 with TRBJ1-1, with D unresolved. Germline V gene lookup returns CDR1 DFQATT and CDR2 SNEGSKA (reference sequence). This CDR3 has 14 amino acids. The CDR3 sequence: CSAPLFARNAEAFF. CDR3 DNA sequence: TGCAGTGCTCCCCTTTTTGCGCGGAACGCTGAAGCTTTCTTT.

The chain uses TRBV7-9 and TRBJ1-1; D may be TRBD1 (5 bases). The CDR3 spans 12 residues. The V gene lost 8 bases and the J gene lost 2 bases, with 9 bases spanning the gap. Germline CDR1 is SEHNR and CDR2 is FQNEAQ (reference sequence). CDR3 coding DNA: TGTGCCAGCGGGGGGATTAACACTGAAGCTTTCTTT. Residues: CASGGINTEAFF. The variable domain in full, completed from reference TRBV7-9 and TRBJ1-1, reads DTGVSQNPRHKITKRGQNVTFRCDPISEHNRLYWYRQTLGQGPEFLTYFQNEAQLEKSRLLSDRFSAERPKGSFSTLEIQRTEQGDSAMYLCASGGINTEAFFGQGTRLTVV.

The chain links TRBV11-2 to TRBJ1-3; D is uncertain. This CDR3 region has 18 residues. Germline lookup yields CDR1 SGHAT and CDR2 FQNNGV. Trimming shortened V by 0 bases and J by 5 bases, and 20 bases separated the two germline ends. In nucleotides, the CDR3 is TGTGCCAGCAGCTTAGACCCAAGACCCGCGCCCGGGAGAAACACCATATATTTT. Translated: CASSLDPRPAPGRNTIYF.

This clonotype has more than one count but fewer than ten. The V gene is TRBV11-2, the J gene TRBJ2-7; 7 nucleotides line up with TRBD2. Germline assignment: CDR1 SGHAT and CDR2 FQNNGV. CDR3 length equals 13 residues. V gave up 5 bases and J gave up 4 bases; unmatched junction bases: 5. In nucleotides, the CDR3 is TGTGCCAGCAGCCGGACTAGGCTGTACGAGCAGTACTTC. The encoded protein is CASSRTRLYEQYF. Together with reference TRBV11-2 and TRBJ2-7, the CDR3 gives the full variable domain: EAGVAQSPRYKIIEKRQSVAFWCNPISGHATLYWYQQILGQGPKLLIQFQNNGVVDDSQLPKDRFSAERLKGVDSTLKIQPAKLEDSAVYLCASSRTRLYEQYFGPGTRLTVT.

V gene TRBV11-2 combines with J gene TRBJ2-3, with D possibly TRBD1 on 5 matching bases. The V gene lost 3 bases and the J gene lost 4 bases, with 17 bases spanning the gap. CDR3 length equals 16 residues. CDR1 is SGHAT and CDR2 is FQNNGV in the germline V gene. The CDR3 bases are TGTGCCAGCAGCTTCACTCTAGGGGTAGGCCCAGATACGCAGTATTTT. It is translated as CASSFTLGVGPDTQYF.

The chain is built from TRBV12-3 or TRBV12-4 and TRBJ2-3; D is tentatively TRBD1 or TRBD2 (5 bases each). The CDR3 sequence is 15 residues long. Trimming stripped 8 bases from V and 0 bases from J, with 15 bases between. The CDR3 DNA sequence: TGTGCCAGCCGTCGATCCGGGGCTAGCACAGATACGCAGTATTTT. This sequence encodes CASRRSGASTDTQYF.

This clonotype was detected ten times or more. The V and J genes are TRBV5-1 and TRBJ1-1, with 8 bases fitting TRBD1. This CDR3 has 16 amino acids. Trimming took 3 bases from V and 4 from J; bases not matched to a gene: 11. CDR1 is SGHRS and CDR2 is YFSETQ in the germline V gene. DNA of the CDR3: TGCGCCAGCAGCTCGAACTCAGGGGGCTCGGGCACTGAAGCTTTCTTT. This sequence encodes CASSSNSGGSGTEAFF.

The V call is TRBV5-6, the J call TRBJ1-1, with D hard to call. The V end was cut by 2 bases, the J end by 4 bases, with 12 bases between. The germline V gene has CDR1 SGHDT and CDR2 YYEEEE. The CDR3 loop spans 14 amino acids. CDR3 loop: CASSFGTASTEAFF. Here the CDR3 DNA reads TGTGCCAGCAGCTTTGGTACAGCAAGCACTGAAGCTTTCTTT.

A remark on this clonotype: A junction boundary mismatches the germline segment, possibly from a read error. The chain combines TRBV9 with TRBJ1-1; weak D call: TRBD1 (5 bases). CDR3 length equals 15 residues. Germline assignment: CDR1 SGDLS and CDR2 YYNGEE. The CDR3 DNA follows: TGTACCAGCAGCGACCCAGGGCGACGCAACACTGAAGCTTTCTTT. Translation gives CTSSDPGRRNTEAFF.

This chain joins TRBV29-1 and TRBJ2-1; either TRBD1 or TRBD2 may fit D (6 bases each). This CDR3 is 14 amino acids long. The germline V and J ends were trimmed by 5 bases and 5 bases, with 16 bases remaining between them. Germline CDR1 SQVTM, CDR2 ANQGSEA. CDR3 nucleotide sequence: TGCAGCGTTATTCTCATGAGGGGGGACAATGAGCAGTTCTTC. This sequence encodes CSVILMRGDNEQFF.

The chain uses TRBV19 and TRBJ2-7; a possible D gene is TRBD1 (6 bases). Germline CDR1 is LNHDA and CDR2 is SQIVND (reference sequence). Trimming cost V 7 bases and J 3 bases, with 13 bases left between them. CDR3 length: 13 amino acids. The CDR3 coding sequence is TGTGCCAGTATTAAGGGACACTACTACGAGCAGTACTTC. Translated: CASIKGHYYEQYF.

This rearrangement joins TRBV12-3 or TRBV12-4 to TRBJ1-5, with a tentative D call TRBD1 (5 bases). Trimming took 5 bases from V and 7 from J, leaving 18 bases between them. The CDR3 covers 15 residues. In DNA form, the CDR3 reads TGTGCCAGCAGTCAGACTAGGGGAATTGTACAGCCCCAGCATTTT. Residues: CASSQTRGIVQPQHF.

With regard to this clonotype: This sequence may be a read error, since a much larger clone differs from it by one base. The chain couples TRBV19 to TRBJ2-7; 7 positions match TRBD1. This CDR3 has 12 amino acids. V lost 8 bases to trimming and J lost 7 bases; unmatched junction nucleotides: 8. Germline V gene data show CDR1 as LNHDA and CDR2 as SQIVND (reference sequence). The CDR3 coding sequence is TGTGCCAGTGGTTATGCAGGGGGAGAGCAGTACTTC. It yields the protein CASGYAGGEQYF. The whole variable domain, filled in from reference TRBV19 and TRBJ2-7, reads DGGITQSPKYLFRKEGQNVTLSCEQNLNHDAMYWYRQDPGQGLRLIYYSQIVNDFQKGDIAEGYSVSREKKESFPLTVTSAQKNPTAFYLCASGYAGGEQYFGPGTRLTVT.

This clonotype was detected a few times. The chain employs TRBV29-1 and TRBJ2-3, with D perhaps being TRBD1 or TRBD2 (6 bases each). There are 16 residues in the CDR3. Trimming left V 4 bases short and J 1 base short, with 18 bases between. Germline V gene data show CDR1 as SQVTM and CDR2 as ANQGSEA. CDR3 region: CSVVGRGRSGTDTQYF. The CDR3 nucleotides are TGCAGCGTTGTAGGTAGGGGGAGGTCCGGCACAGATACGCAGTATTTT.

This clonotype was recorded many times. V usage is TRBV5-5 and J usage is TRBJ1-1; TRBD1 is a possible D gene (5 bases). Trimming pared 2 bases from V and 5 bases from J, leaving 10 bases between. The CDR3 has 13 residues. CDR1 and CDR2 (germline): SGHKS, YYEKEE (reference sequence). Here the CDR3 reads CASSLIRGTEAFF. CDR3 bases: TGTGCCAGCAGCTTAATACGGGGGACTGAAGCTTTCTTT.

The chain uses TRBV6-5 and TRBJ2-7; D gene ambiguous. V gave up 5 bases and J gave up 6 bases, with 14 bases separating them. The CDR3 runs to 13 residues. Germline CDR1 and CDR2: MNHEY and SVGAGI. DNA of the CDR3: TGTGCCAGCAGTCTCTTACAACGATCCGAGCAGTACTTC. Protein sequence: CASSLLQRSEQYF.

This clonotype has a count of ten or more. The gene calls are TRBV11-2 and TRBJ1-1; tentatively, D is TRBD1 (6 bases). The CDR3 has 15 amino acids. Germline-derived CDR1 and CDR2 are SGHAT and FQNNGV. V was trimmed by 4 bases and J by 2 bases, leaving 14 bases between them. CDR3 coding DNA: TGTGCCAGCAGCTCACAATACAGGGTTAACACTGAAGCTTTCTTT. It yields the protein CASSSQYRVNTEAFF.

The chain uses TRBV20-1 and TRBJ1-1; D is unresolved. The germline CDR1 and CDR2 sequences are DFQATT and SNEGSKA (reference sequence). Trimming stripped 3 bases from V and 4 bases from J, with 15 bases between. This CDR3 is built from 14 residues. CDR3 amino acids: CSASTVPDGTEAFF. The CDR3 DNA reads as TGCAGTGCTAGTACGGTTCCGGACGGCACTGAAGCTTTCTTT.

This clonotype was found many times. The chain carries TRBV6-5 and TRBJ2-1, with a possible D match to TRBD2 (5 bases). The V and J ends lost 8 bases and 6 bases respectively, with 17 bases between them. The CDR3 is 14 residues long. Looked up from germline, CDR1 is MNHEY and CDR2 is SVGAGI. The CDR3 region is CASSLLDGLNEQFF. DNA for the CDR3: TGTGCCAGCTCCCTACTGGACGGACTCAATGAGCAGTTCTTC.

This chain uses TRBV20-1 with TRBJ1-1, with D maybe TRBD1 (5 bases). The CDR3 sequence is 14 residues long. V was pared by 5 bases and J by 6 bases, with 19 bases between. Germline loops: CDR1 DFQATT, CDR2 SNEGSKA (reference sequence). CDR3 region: CSAGGFLADPEAFF. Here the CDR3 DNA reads TGCAGTGCTGGGGGATTCTTGGCGGACCCTGAAGCTTTCTTT.